This TCR beta chain is from a study of response to subunit inactivated influenza vaccine. Only a few counts were recorded for this clonotype. From the RT-PCR reads, TCRdb called clonotypes with MiXCR, one entry per CDR3 protein. Among about 540,000 distinct CDR3 sequences listed, approximately 24% were seen once. J lost 6 bases, V lost 2 bases, and 5 bases had no gene match. This CDR3 has 14 residues. Germline values: CDR1 MNHEY, CDR2 SVGEGT. Separately, the same data were catalogued under a study of T cells expressing NK-cell markers. That source adds: The TCR beta cDNA came from 5'RACE template switching with UMIs. Sequencing covered eight donors, seven HCMV-seropositive and one seronegative.

Sequencing used CD4+ T cells sorted from PBMCs, obtained less than 13 days after vaccination. This sequence joins TRBV6-2 or TRBV6-3 and TRBJ2-3; TRBD2 matches at 7 bases. The TCR was taken from a man in his fifties or sixties who received an inactivated influenza vaccine. CDR3 in amino acids: CASSYTAGLDTQYF. Written as DNA, the CDR3 is TGTGCCAGCAGTTACACAGCGGGGCTGGATACGCAGTATTTT.